This T cell receptor beta chain was recorded in a study of OX40 agonist ivuxolimab in advanced cancers. Across the study: Patient treatment consisted of intravenous ivuxolimab administration every 2 weeks at 0.01 to 10 mg/kg.

About this clone itself: Its matching antigen is unknown.

Here immunoSEQ multiplex PCR was the method, and the copy in TCRdb shows in-frame clones only, minus some. The top ten clones hold approximately 0.2% of a sample with about 82,000 clones, more than 80% of them seen once. With 5 bases clipped from V and 2 bases from J, the junction kept 15 bases outside the gene matches. Germline V CDR1 and CDR2: SGHTA, FQGNSA. This CDR3 has 18 residues. Exclusion of a patient followed from autoimmune disease history or systemic immunosuppression. Study-wide findings and caveats: Among the lowest levels of clonal expansion were found in partial responders at 0.1-3.0 mg/kg. Doses of 0.1 to 3.0 mg/kg were accompanied by clonal expansion of CD4+ and CD8+ blood T cells by week 6.

Source: CD4+ or CD8+ T cells sorted from blood, taken in a trial of the OX40 agonist ivuxolimab. The rearrangement links TRBV7-2 to TRBJ2-3; 8 bases are a match to TRBD2. This receptor was identified in an adult with an advanced solid tumor such as melanoma, head and neck, liver or kidney cancer. The CDR3 region has the DNA TGTGCCAGCAGCCCGCCTGTCGCGGGGGGTTTCCTCACAGATACGCAGTATTTT. It codes for CASSPPVAGGFLTDTQYF.